One and the same sample provided the 14 T cell receptor beta chains below, sequenced in a study of CD8+ T cells in alopecia areata. It was cDNA, reverse transcribed from extracted RNA, that served as the sequencing template. Method: immunoSEQ multiplex PCR; TCRdb's copy keeps in-frame clones and lacks some. The table has 150,000 to 200,000 clones, around three fifths seen once. As for treatment: oral pan-JAK inhibitor, 5-10 mg twice daily. This sample comprised CD4+ T cells sorted from blood, obtained at week 24, from a patient treated with tofacitinib. Source of these receptors: a human donor with alopecia areata.

This clone was detected a few times. This sequence joins TRBV7-2 and TRBJ1-1, with D tentatively TRBD1 (5 bases). The germline V and J ends were trimmed by 6 bases and 1 base, with 12 bases remaining between them. CDR1 SGHTA and CDR2 FQGNSA come from the germline V gene. CDR3 length: 14 residues. DNA for the CDR3: TGTGCCAGCAGTTTTCAGGGTCAGAACACTGAAGCTTTCTTT. Its translation: CASSFQGQNTEAFF. The entire variable domain, with the rest obtained from reference TRBV7-2 and TRBJ1-1, is as follows: GAGVSQSPSNKVTEKGKDVELRCDPISGHTALYWYRQSLGQGLEFLIYFQGNSAPDKSGLPSDRFSAERTGGSVSTLTIQRTQQEDSAVYLCASSFQGQNTEAFFGQGTRLTVV.

This clone was picked up a small number of times. The chain joins TRBV30 to TRBJ2-7; 9 nucleotides align to TRBD2. The V and J ends lost 4 bases and 3 bases, in that order; junction bases with no gene match: 1. Germline V gives CDR1 GTSNPN, CDR2 SVGIG (reference sequence). CDR3 length: 12 amino acids. In nucleotides, the CDR3 is TGTGCCTGGACTAGCGGGGTCTACGAGCAGTACTTC. Its translation is CAWTSGVYEQYF. The whole variable domain, filled in from reference TRBV30 and TRBJ2-7, reads SQTIHQWPATLVQPVGSPLSLECTVEGTSNPNLYWYRQAAGRGLQLLFYSVGIGQISSEVPQNLSASRPQDRQFILSSKKLLLSDSGFYLCAWTSGVYEQYFGPGTRLTVT.

This clone came up a few times. The chain links TRBV11-2 to TRBJ2-1; 8 bases align to TRBD1. The CDR3 contains 16 residues. The trim removed 5 bases at V and 1 base at J, leaving 7 bases unmatched. The V gene's germline CDR1 is SGHAT and CDR2 FQNNGV. CDR3 DNA: TGTGCCAGCAGCGTGAGCGGACAGGGTTCCTACAATGAGCAGTTCTTC. Its protein is CASSVSGQGSYNEQFF.

This clone was observed a handful of times. The V call is TRBV9, the J call TRBJ2-7; possibly TRBD1 or TRBD2 for D (5 bases each). V was cut by 0 bases and J by 7 bases, with 14 bases left in between. CDR3 length: 14 amino acids. Per the germline V gene, CDR1 is SGDLS and CDR2 is YYNGEE. The CDR3 spells CASSVAIRDGEQYF. As DNA, the CDR3 is TGTGCCAGCAGCGTAGCTATAAGGGACGGAGAGCAGTACTTC.

This clone has at least ten counts. This chain links TRBV10-3 with TRBJ2-3; D gene uncertain. The ends were cut back, 2 bases at V and 4 bases at J, with 10 bases in the middle. CDR1 ENHRY and CDR2 SYGVKD come from the germline V gene. The CDR3 contains 14 residues. CDR3 loop: CAISEILKPDTQYF. The CDR3 coding sequence is TGTGCCATCAGTGAGATTCTAAAGCCAGATACGCAGTATTTT.

V is TRBV29-1 and J is TRBJ1-2, with D tentatively TRBD1 (6 bases). Deletions cut 2 bases from V and 6 bases from J, with 10 bases between. In germline, CDR1 is SQVTM, CDR2 ANQGSEA. The CDR3 loop spans 12 amino acids. The CDR3 spells CSVERAGDGYTF. The CDR3 nucleotides are TGCAGCGTTGAACGGGCAGGGGATGGCTACACCTTC.

The rearrangement links TRBV7-2 to TRBJ1-1; D is undetermined. Germline V gene lookup returns CDR1 SGHTA and CDR2 FQGNSA. Trimming removed 3 bases at V and 10 bases at J, with 15 bases between. The CDR3 sequence is 13 residues long. CDR3 nucleotide sequence: TGTGCCAGCAGCTTTACCTCTGACCGCGGAGCTTTCTTT. Its protein is CASSFTSDRGAFF.

This chain joins TRBV7-2 and TRBJ2-1, with D uncertain. The germline V gene encodes CDR1 SGHTA and CDR2 FQGNSA. Trimming took off 8 bases at V and 9 bases at J, with 14 bases between the two ends. The CDR3 is 12 residues long. This CDR3 reads CASGFRLGEQFF. CDR3 bases: TGTGCCAGCGGGTTCAGATTGGGTGAGCAGTTCTTC. Variable domain in full (rest from reference TRBV7-2 and TRBJ2-1): GAGVSQSPSNKVTEKGKDVELRCDPISGHTALYWYRQSLGQGLEFLIYFQGNSAPDKSGLPSDRFSAERTGGSVSTLTIQRTQQEDSAVYLCASGFRLGEQFFGPGTRLTVL.

This chain joins TRBV4-3 and TRBJ2-5; TRBD1 matches 9 bases. The CDR3 covers 17 residues. Germline CDR1 reads LGHNA; CDR2 reads YSLEER. The V segment lost 1 base and the J segment 3 bases; nucleotides outside the gene matches: 9. The CDR3 DNA sequence: TGCGCCAGCAGCCAAGTAGCCTCCGGGACAGGGAAAGAGACCCAGTACTTC. It is translated as CASSQVASGTGKETQYF.

This clone has more than one count but fewer than ten. The chain combines TRBV7-2 with TRBJ1-6, with D perhaps matching TRBD1 (5 bases). V lost 1 base and J lost 6, with 13 bases in between. The length of the CDR3 is 16 residues. From germline, CDR1 is SGHTA and CDR2 FQGNSA. The CDR3 reads CASSLVRDLTNSPLHF. In DNA, the CDR3 is TGTGCCAGCAGCTTAGTCCGGGACTTAACTAATTCACCCCTCCACTTT.

The chain employs TRBV11-2 and TRBJ2-7, with 9 nucleotides matching TRBD2. J lost 4 bases, V lost 1 base, and 2 bases had no gene match. The germline V gene encodes CDR1 SGHAT and CDR2 FQNNGV. The CDR3 is 14 residues long. Here the CDR3 reads CASSLVAGGYEQYF. The CDR3, as DNA: TGTGCCAGCAGCTTAGTGGCGGGGGGGTACGAGCAGTACTTC.

The CDR3 DNA reads as TGCAGCGTCGTTGGACAGGGGGCGAGAGATAATGAAAAACTGTTTTTT. This sequence encodes CSVVGQGARDNEKLFF. The chain is built from TRBV29-1 and TRBJ1-4; the match to TRBD1 covers 11 bases. This CDR3 spans 16 amino acids. In germline, CDR1 is SQVTM, CDR2 ANQGSEA. Unmatched junction bases numbered 10, after V lost 6 bases and J lost 4 bases.

The J gene is TRBJ1-5, the V gene TRBV15; TRBD1 matches 9 bases. After removal of 4 bases from V and 6 bases from J, the junction contained 10 bases not matched to a gene. This CDR3 region has 16 residues. Germline-derived CDR1 and CDR2 are LNHNV and YYDKDF (reference sequence). The CDR3 DNA sequence: TGTGCCACCAGCAAAGGGGACAGGGCGCCGGTTCAGCCCCAGCATTTT. Translating it yields CATSKGDRAPVQPQHF.

The chain links TRBV29-1 to TRBJ2-7; 10 bases are shared with TRBD2. Germline V gene lookup returns CDR1 SQVTM and CDR2 ANQGSEA. The V gene end was trimmed by 3 bases and the J gene end by 5 bases; junction bases not matched to a gene: 4. There are 13 residues in the CDR3. The CDR3: CSVDGLAGDEQYF. In nucleotides, the CDR3 is TGCAGCGTTGACGGTCTAGCGGGGGACGAGCAGTACTTC.